The T cell receptor (beta chain) under discussion was sequenced for a study of T cells after yellow fever vaccination. TCRdb processed the 5' RACE reads anew with MiXCR; each CDR3 protein has one entry. The data show fewer than 100,000 distinct CDR3 sequences, with around 5.5% seen just once and approximately 39% held by the top ten. Germline-derived CDR1 and CDR2 are MRHNA and SNTAGT. This CDR3 contains 15 residues. Trimming left V 0 bases short and J 0 bases short, with 6 bases between. Sequences were derived from CD8+ T cells sorted from PBMCs, sampled 10 days after the yellow fever booster vaccination. The origin of this receptor is a man between 18 and 35 years old who received the YFV17D yellow fever vaccine. V is TRBV6-4 and J is TRBJ2-1, with a possible D match to TRBD2 (6 bases). CDR3 region: CASSDSAGSYNEQFF. The CDR3 region has the DNA TGTGCCAGCAGTGACTCAGCGGGCTCCTACAATGAGCAGTTCTTC.